This T cell receptor (beta chain) appears in the sequencing data of a study of cytomegalovirus exposure and HLA in healthy donors. This PCR relied on a set of 60 Vbeta primers and 13 Jbeta primers. Here immunoSEQ multiplex PCR was the method, and the copy in TCRdb shows in-frame clones only, minus some. The sample includes around 190,000 clones, around 87% of them seen just once. A few counts support this clone. The V and J ends lost 2 bases and 3 bases, in that order; junction bases with no gene match: 6. The CDR3 runs to 14 residues. Looked up from germline, CDR1 is GTSNPN and CDR2 is SVGIG (reference sequence).

V is TRBV30 and J is TRBJ2-7, with 8 bases matching TRBD2. This TCR was recovered from a boy aged 2 to 10 in good health and CMV-seronegative. What was sequenced was PBMCs. Here the CDR3 DNA reads TGTGCCTGGAGTAGGGGTCTAGCGGGCTACGAGCAGTACTTC. Translated: CAWSRGLAGYEQYF.